What follows is one T cell receptor (beta chain) and its context. Its antigen is undetermined. This sample was included in a study of shared clonotypes between healthy human individuals. About the study: CD4 naive and CD4 memory each took three plates per donor, while CD8 naive took two and CD8 memory one.

Some clones are missing from TCRdb's copy, which holds only in-frame ones; the method was immunoSEQ multiplex PCR. This table has more than 2 million clones, roughly 95% appearing once. Findings of the study overall: Sequencing depth was expected to affect clonotype sharing among donors.

This CDR3 is built from 13 residues. V was clipped by 4 bases and J by 4 bases; unmatched bases: 7. Per germline, CDR1 GTSNPN and CDR2 SVGIG (reference sequence). The chain recombines TRBV30 with TRBJ2-7; the match to TRBD1 covers 7 bases. The sequenced material came from naive CD4+ T cells sorted from blood. Subset reported: CD45RA+ positively selected. The sequence derives from a man younger than 35 in good health. CDR3 protein: CAWNQGVSYEQYF. CDR3 DNA sequence: TGTGCCTGGAACCAGGGGGTATCGTACGAGCAGTACTTC.